This T cell receptor beta chain was found in a study of blood T cell repertoires in COVID-19. The method was immunoSEQ multiplex PCR; TCRdb's version includes in-frame clones alone and lacks a portion of them. The repertoire has 330,000 or so clones, approximately 84% of them found once; the top ten carry 3%. CDR1 and CDR2 from the germline V gene are MDHEN and SYDVKM. V shed 6 bases and J shed 0 bases, with 8 bases lying between them. This CDR3 contains 13 residues. This sequence was found in a woman between 25 and 40 years old who had recovered from COVID-19. V gene TRBV28 combines with J gene TRBJ1-1; the D is unclear. The sequencing input was PBMCs or T cells enriched from blood (not recorded which). The CDR3 spells CASRGDMNTEAFF. As DNA, the CDR3 is TGTGCCAGCAGGGGCGATATGAACACTGAAGCTTTCTTT. Filled out from reference TRBV28 and TRBJ1-1, the complete variable domain reads DVKVTQSSRYLVKRTGEKVFLECVQDMDHENMFWYRQDPGLGLRLIYFSYDVKMKEKGDIPEGYSVSREKKERFSLILESASTNQTSMYLCASRGDMNTEAFFGQGTRLTVV.